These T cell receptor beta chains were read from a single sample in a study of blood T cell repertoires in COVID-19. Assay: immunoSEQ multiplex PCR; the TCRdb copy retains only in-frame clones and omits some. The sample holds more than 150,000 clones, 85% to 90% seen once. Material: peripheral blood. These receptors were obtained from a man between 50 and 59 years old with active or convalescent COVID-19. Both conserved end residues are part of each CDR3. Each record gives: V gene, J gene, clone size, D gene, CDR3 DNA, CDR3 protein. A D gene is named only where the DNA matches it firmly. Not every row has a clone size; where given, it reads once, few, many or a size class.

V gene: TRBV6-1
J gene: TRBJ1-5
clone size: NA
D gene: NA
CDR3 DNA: TGTGCCAGCAGTGAGTATCCTCAGCCCCAGCATTTT
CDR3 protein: CASSEYPQPQHF

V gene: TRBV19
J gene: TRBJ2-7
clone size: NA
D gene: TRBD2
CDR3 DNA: TGTGCCAGTAGTTGGACTAGCGGCTACGAGCAGTACTTC
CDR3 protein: CASSWTSGYEQYF

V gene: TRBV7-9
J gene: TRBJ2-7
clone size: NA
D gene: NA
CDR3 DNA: TGTGCCAGCAGCTTAGGTCAGGTCGGCTACGAGCAGTACTTC
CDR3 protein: CASSLGQVGYEQYF

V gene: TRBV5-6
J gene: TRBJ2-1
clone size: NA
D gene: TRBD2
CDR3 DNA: TGTGCCAGCAGCGGGCCCGGGACTAGCTCCAATGAGCAGTTCTTC
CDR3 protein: CASSGPGTSSNEQFF

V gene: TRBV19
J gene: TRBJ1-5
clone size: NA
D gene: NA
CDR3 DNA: TGTGCCAGTAGTACGCGTACGAATCAGCCCCAGCATTTT
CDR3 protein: CASSTRTNQPQHF

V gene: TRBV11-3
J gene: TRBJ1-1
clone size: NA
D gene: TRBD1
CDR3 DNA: TGTGCCAGCAGCTTAGTCGCAGGGGGCAAGACTGAAGCTTTCTTT
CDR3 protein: CASSLVAGGKTEAFF

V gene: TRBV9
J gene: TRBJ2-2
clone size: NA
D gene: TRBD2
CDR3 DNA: TGTGCCAGCACCCTGACTAGCGGGGGGGCGGGGAACACCGGGGAGCTGTTTTTT
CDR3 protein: CASTLTSGGAGNTGELFF

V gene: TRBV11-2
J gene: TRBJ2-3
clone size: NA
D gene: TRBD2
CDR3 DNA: TGTGCCAGCAGCTCTGAGCGGGGGGCCACAGATACGCAGTATTTT
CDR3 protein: CASSSERGATDTQYF

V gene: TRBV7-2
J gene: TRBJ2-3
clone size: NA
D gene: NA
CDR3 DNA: TGTGCCAGCAGCATGACACCCCTTAGCACAGATACGCAGTATTTT
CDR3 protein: CASSMTPLSTDTQYF

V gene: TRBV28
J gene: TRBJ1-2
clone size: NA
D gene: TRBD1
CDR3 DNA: TGTGCCAGCAGTTCGACCAGGGGGCGCTATGGCTACACCTTC
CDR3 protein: CASSSTRGRYGYTF

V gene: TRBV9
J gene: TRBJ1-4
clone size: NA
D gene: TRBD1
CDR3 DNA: TGTGCCAGCAGCGTAGCCCCGACAGGGGGGAATGAAAAACTGTTTTTT
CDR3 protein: CASSVAPTGGNEKLFF

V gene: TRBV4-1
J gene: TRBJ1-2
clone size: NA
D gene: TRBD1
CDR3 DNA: TGCGCCAGCAGCCAAAACGGACAGGGAGGCTATGGCTACACCTTC
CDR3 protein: CASSQNGQGGYGYTF

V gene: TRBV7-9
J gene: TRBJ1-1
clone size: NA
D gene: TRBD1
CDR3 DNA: TGTGCCAGCAGCACTACAGGGGTGTGGACTGAAGCTTTCTTT
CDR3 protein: CASSTTGVWTEAFF

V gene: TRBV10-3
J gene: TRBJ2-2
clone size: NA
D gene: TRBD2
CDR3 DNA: TGTGCCACCCGGCTAGCGGAGAACACCGGGGAGCTGTTTTTT
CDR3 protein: CATRLAENTGELFF

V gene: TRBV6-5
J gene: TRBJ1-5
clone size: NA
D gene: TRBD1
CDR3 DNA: TGTGCCAGCAGTTATTACGGGACAGGGGTCAATCAGCCCCAGCATTTT
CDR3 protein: CASSYYGTGVNQPQHF

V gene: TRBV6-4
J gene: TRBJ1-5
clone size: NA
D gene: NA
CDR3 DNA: TGTGCCAGCAGTGACCCCAGGGGTTCTCACAATCAGCCCCAGCATTTT
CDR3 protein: CASSDPRGSHNQPQHF

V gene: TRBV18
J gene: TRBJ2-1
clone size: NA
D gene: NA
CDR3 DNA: TGTGCCAGCTCACCAGGGAGGAGCTCCTACAATGAGCAGTTCTTC
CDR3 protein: CASSPGRSSYNEQFF

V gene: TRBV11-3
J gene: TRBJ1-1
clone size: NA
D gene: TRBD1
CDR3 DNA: TGTGCCAGCAGCTCCGGACAGGGGGCCGAAGCTTTCTTT
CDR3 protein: CASSSGQGAEAFF

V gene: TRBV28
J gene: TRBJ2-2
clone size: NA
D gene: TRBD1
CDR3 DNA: TGTGCCAGCAGGCTCTCAGGGGGCGTGAACACCGGGGAGCTGTTTTTT
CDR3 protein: CASRLSGGVNTGELFF

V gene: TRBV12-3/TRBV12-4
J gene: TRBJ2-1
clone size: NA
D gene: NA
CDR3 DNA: TGTGCCAGCAGTTTATCTCCGAACGCAGGTCGGTTCTTC
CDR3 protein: CASSLSPNAGRFF

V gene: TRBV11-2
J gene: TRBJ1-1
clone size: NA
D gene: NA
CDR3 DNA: TGTGCCAGCAGCTTAGAATCTCTGGGTGCAGGGGCCACTGAAGCTTTCTTT
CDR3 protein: CASSLESLGAGATEAFF

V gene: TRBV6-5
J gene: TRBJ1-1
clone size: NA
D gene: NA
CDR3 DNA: TGTGCCAGCAAAAATCTCGAGGGTTTGACTGAAGCTTTCTTT
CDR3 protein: CASKNLEGLTEAFF

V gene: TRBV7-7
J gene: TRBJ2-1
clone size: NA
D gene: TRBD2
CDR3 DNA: TGTGCTAGCAGCTTAAGTACTAGCGGTAATAATGAGCAGTTCTTC
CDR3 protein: CASSLSTSGNNEQFF

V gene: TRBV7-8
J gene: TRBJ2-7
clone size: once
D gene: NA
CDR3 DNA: TGTGCCAGCAGCTTAAGTAGGTCGGGAGCTCCCCGCGAGCAGTACTTC
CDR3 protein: CASSLSRSGAPREQYF

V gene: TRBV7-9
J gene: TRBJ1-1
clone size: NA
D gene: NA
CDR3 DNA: TGTGCCAGCAGCTTCCCTCCGGCAGGCTCAGGAACTGAAGCTTTCTTT
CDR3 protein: CASSFPPAGSGTEAFF

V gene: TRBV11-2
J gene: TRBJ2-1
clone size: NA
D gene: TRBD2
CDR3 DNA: TGTGCCAGCAGCTTAGGGGGAGGACTAGCGGGTTACAATGAGCAGTTCTTC
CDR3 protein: CASSLGGGLAGYNEQFF

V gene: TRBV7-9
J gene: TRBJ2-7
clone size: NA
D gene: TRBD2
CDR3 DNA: TGTGCCAGCAGCCCATCTTCGGGGACTAGCTCTAACGAGCAGTACTTC
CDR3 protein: CASSPSSGTSSNEQYF

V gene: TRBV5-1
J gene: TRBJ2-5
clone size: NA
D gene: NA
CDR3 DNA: TGCGCCAGCAGCTTGGAAGCGGCGACTCAAGAGACCCAGTACTTC
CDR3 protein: CASSLEAATQETQYF